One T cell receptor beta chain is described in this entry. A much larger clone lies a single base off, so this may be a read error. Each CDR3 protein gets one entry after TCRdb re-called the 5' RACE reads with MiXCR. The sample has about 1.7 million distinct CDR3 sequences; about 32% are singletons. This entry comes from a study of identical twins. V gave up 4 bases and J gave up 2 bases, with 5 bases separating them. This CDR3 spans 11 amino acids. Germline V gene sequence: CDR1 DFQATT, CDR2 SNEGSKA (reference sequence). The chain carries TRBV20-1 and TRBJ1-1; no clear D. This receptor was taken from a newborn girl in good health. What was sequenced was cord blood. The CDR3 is CSATDNTEAFF. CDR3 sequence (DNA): TGCAGTGCTACAGACAACACTGAAGCTTTCTTT.